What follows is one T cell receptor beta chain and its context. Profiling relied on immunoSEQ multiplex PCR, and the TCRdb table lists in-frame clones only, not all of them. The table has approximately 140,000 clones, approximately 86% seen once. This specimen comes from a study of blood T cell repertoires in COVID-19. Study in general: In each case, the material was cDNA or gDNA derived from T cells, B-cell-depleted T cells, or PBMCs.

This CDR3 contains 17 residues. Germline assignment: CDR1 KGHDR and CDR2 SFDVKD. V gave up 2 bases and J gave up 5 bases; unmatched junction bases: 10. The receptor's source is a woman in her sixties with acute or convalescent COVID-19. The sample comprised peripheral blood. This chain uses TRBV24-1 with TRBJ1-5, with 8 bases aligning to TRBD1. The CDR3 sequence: CATSDSRTGKRDQPQHF. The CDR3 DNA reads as TGTGCCACCAGTGATTCCCGGACAGGGAAGAGAGATCAGCCCCAGCATTTT.